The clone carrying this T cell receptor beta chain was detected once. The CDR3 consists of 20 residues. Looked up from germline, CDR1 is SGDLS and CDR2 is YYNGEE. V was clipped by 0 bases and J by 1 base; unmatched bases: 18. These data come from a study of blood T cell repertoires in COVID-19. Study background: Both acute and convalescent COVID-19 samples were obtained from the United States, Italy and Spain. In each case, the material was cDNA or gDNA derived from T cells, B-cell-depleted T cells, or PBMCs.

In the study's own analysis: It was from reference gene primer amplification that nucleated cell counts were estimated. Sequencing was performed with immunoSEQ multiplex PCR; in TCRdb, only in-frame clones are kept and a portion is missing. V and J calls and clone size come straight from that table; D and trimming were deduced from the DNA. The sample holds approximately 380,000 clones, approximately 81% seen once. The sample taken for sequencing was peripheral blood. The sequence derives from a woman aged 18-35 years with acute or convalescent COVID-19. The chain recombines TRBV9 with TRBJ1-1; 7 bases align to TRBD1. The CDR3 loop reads CASSVGGRGRTPNTNTEAFF. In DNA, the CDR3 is TGTGCCAGCAGCGTAGGAGGCAGGGGGAGAACCCCTAATACGAACACTGAAGCTTTCTTT.